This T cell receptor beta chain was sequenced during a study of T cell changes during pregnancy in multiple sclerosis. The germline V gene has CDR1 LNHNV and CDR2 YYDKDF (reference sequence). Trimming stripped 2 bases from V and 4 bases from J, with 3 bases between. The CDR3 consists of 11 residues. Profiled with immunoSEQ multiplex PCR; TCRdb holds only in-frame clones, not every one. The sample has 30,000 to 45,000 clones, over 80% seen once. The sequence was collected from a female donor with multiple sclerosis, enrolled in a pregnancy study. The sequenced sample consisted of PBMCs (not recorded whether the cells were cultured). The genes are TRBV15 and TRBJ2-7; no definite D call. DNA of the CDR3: TGTGCCACCAGCAGAAAGTACGAGCAGTACTTC. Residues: CATSRKYEQYF.